The 23 T cell receptor beta chains below all came from one sample that was sequenced in a study of control samples from healthy donors and cancer patients. Sequencing used immunoSEQ multiplex PCR; TCRdb keeps in-frame clones, though not all of them. The sample has tens of thousands of clones, over 65% seen once. The sequencing sample was made of formalin-fixed, paraffin-embedded tissue. Source of these receptors: a male donor with melanoma.

This rearrangement joins TRBV4-1 to TRBJ1-2; TRBD1 aligns across 7 bases. Trimming cost V 0 bases and J 8 bases; bases outside gene matches: 12. The CDR3 contains 16 residues. The germline gives CDR1 MGHRA, CDR2 YSYEKL. As DNA, the CDR3 is TGCGCCAGCAGCCAAGACACAAATAACAGGGGAAGCGGCTACACCTTC. Translation: CASSQDTNNRGSGYTF.

This clone was recorded once. This could be a read error, since a much larger clone is one nucleotide away. The chain combines TRBV9 with TRBJ2-3; unclear D gene. Germline CDR1 SGDLS, CDR2 YYNGEE. V was trimmed by 0 bases and J by 4 bases, leaving 15 bases between them. The CDR3 runs 16 residues. The CDR3, as DNA: TGTGCCAGCAGCGTAGAGGCCCAGGAAGCCCCAGATACGCAGTATTTT. It yields the protein CASSVEAQEAPDTQYF.

The chain combines TRBV2 with TRBJ2-3, with 8 nucleotides matching TRBD2. Germline lookup yields CDR1 SNHLY and CDR2 FYNNEI. V shed 3 bases and J 4 bases; nucleotides not matched to a gene: 6. The CDR3 totals 15 residues. The chain's CDR3 is CASSDPGGLADTQYF. CDR3 nucleotides: TGTGCCAGCAGTGACCCGGGAGGGTTGGCAGATACGCAGTATTTT.

J is TRBJ1-6 and V is TRBV4-1; D remains ambiguous. CDR1 is MGHRA and CDR2 is YSYEKL in the germline V gene. The CDR3 loop spans 16 amino acids. V gave up 3 bases and J gave up 5 bases, with 14 bases separating them. The DNA for the CDR3 is TGCGCCAGCAGCCAGGACGTCGGAGGTGATAATTCACCCCTCCACTTT. This encodes CASSQDVGGDNSPLHF.

This clone appeared a single time. J is TRBJ1-1 and V is TRBV20-1; D is unclear. V was trimmed by 3 bases and J by 3 bases, leaving 17 bases between them. This CDR3 is built from 15 residues. Germline V gene lookup returns CDR1 DFQATT and CDR2 SNEGSKA (reference sequence). The CDR3 here is CSASSAGRGYTEAFF. DNA for the CDR3: TGCAGTGCTAGTTCTGCTGGGAGAGGGTACACTGAAGCTTTCTTT.

The DNA for the CDR3 is TGTGCCAGCAGCCCTACGGACTGGGAGACCCAGTACTTC. Its protein is CASSPTDWETQYF. J is TRBJ2-5 and V is TRBV14; D is possibly TRBD2 (5 bases). V was cut by 4 bases and J by 5 bases, with 11 bases left in between. The CDR3 totals 13 residues. CDR1 and CDR2 (germline): SGHDN, FVKESK.

This sequence joins TRBV6-1 and TRBJ1-5; D gene uncertain. The V gene lost 2 bases and the J gene lost 5 bases, with 7 bases spanning the gap. This CDR3 has 13 residues. CDR1 MNHNS and CDR2 SASEGT come from the germline V gene. The CDR3 DNA sequence: TGTGCCAGCAGTGAAAGCCCCTATCAGCCCCAGCATTTT. It translates to CASSESPYQPQHF.

This clone came up many times. This same CDR3 is encoded by further DNA sequences in the sample. Here the CDR3 DNA reads TGTGCCAGCAGCTTGGTGGAGCAGGGCTACACCTTC. It specifies CASSLVEQGYTF. This chain uses TRBV5-6 with TRBJ1-2; no clear D. Germline V gene sequence: CDR1 SGHDT, CDR2 YYEEEE. The CDR3 runs to 12 residues. V was pared by 0 bases and J by 8 bases, with 8 bases between.

V gene TRBV3-1 (or the pseudogene TRBV3-2) combines with J gene TRBJ1-1; no reliable D call. Per germline, CDR1 LGHDT and CDR2 YNNKEL (reference sequence). Trimming removed 4 bases at V and 3 bases at J, with 6 bases between. This CDR3 has 12 amino acids. For the CDR3, the DNA is TGTGCCAGCAGCCGAGGTTACACTGAAGCTTTCTTT. Its translation is CASSRGYTEAFF.

This clone was picked up one time. The CDR3 DNA reads as TGTGCCAGTAGTATTCTAGCGGGTCCGCAGTATTTT. It is translated as CASSILAGPQYF. J is TRBJ2-3 and V is TRBV19; 8 nucleotides agree with TRBD2. CDR1 is LNHDA and CDR2 is SQIVND in the germline V gene (reference sequence). J gave up 10 bases and V 3 bases, and 3 bases lay outside the gene matches. This CDR3 contains 12 residues.

The chain uses TRBV28 and TRBJ2-1, with 9 bases lining up with TRBD2. The CDR3 is made up of 15 amino acids. The germline V gene encodes CDR1 MDHEN and CDR2 SYDVKM. The J segment lost 0 bases and the V segment lost 7 bases, leaving 4 bases of the junction unmatched. CDR3 DNA: TGTGCCAGCACGACTAGCGGTTACTCCTACAATGAGCAGTTCTTC. Translated, it gives CASTTSGYSYNEQFF.

J is TRBJ1-5 and V is TRBV30; TRBD1 agrees at 7 bases. This CDR3 has 14 residues. V shed 5 bases and J 6 bases; nucleotides not matched to a gene: 10. Per the germline V gene, CDR1 is GTSNPN and CDR2 is SVGIG (reference sequence). In nucleotides, the CDR3 is TGTGCCTGGGGTGACAGGGACACAGGTCAGCCCCAGCATTTT. This sequence encodes CAWGDRDTGQPQHF.

The chain carries TRBV28 and TRBJ2-7; D uncertain. Germline V gene data show CDR1 as MDHEN and CDR2 as SYDVKM. Between the trimmed V and J ends, which lost 2 bases and 4 bases, there was a span of 6 bases. This CDR3 comprises 12 residues. CDR3 loop: CASSLTLYEQYF. In DNA form, the CDR3 reads TGTGCCAGCAGTTTAACCCTATACGAGCAGTACTTC. The entire variable domain, with the rest obtained from reference TRBV28 and TRBJ2-7, is as follows: DVKVTQSSRYLVKRTGEKVFLECVQDMDHENMFWYRQDPGLGLRLIYFSYDVKMKEKGDIPEGYSVSREKKERFSLILESASTNQTSMYLCASSLTLYEQYFGPGTRLTVT.

This clone appeared many times. The V gene is TRBV2, the J gene TRBJ2-3; TRBD1 or TRBD2 may be the D gene (5 bases each). Germline V gene data show CDR1 as SNHLY and CDR2 as FYNNEI. Trimming shortened V by 8 bases and J by 1 base, and 22 bases separated the two germline ends. The CDR3 covers 17 residues. Here the CDR3 reads CASGYGDGKLGTDTQYF. The CDR3, as DNA: TGTGCCAGCGGGTACGGGGACGGTAAGCTGGGCACAGATACGCAGTATTTT.

The DNA for the CDR3 is TGTGCCAGCAGCTTAGACGGCAGGATGAACACTGAAGCTTTCTTT. Encoded protein: CASSLDGRMNTEAFF. This chain links TRBV7-9 with TRBJ1-1; D remains unclear. CDR3 length: 15 residues. Germline lookup yields CDR1 SEHNR and CDR2 FQNEAQ (reference sequence). Trimming took off 1 base at V and 0 bases at J, with 9 bases between the two ends.

The chain couples TRBV7-6 to TRBJ2-3; either TRBD1 or TRBD2 may supply D (5 bases each). V was pared by 1 base and J by 0 bases, with 17 bases between. The CDR3 runs 18 residues. Germline CDR1 reads SGHVS; CDR2 reads FNYEAQ. DNA for the CDR3: TGTGCCAGCAGCTTAGACTTTGGGGGAAGGTCTAGCACAGATACGCAGTATTTT. Protein sequence: CASSLDFGGRSSTDTQYF.

This clone was detected only once. A read error may be the cause here, since a much bigger clone is one base away. This sample also contains other DNA sequences that code for the same CDR3. V and J are TRBV24-1 and TRBJ2-4, with 8 bases lining up with TRBD1. V shed 3 bases, J shed 10 bases, and the junction held 10 bases outside the gene matches. The germline V gene has CDR1 KGHDR and CDR2 SFDVKD. There are 15 residues in the CDR3. This chain's CDR3 is CATSDSRGPGNIQYF. CDR3 nucleotide sequence: TGTGCCACCAGTGATAGCAGGGGGCCGGGAAATATTCAGTACTTC.

CDR3 DNA: TGTGCCAGCAATCCAGCGGGACGCACAGATACGCAGTATTTT. It is translated as CASNPAGRTDTQYF. The rearrangement links TRBV2 to TRBJ2-3; 7 bases map to TRBD2. The CDR3 has 14 amino acids. Trimming at V came to 7 bases and at J to 1 base, leaving 5 bases not matched to a gene. Germline lookup yields CDR1 SNHLY and CDR2 FYNNEI.

The chain carries TRBV7-9 and TRBJ2-7; 9 positions agree with TRBD1. Germline V gene sequence: CDR1 SEHNR, CDR2 FQNEAQ (reference sequence). The CDR3 extends over 13 amino acids. V was clipped by 4 bases and J by 5 bases; unmatched bases: 3. CDR3 DNA: TGTGCCAGCAGCTGGGGACAGGGTAACGAGCAGTACTTC. This encodes CASSWGQGNEQYF.

The chain uses TRBV4-2 and TRBJ2-1; tentatively, D is TRBD2 (5 bases). CDR1 and CDR2 (germline): LGHNA, YNFKEQ. Trimming pared 6 bases from V and 1 base from J, leaving 7 bases between. The CDR3 consists of 13 residues. The chain's CDR3 is CASRTSSYNEQFF. In nucleotides, the CDR3 is TGTGCCAGCAGAACTAGTTCCTACAATGAGCAGTTCTTC.

V gene TRBV28 combines with J gene TRBJ1-2; a possible D gene is TRBD1 (5 bases). The V gene's germline CDR1 is MDHEN and CDR2 SYDVKM. V was trimmed by 5 bases and J by 2 bases, leaving 6 bases between them. The CDR3 is made up of 12 amino acids. The CDR3 sequence is CASSRQNYGYTF. The CDR3 DNA sequence: TGTGCCAGCAGTCGACAGAACTATGGCTACACCTTC.

The chain combines TRBV28 with TRBJ1-2; D call uncertain. This CDR3 comprises 13 residues. V lost 5 bases, J lost 4 bases, and 11 bases lay in between. The germline gives CDR1 MDHEN, CDR2 SYDVKM. In nucleotides, the CDR3 is TGTGCCAGCAGTCCGCCCGCCCTCTATGGCTACACCTTC. Residues: CASSPPALYGYTF.

The chain recombines TRBV7-2 with TRBJ2-2; D is tentatively TRBD1 or TRBD2 (5 bases each). CDR1 is SGHTA and CDR2 is FQGNSA in the germline V gene. The length of the CDR3 is 15 residues. Trimming stripped 3 bases from V and 0 bases from J, with 8 bases between. For the CDR3, the DNA is TGTGCCAGCAGCTTTGGGACCACGAACACCGGGGAGCTGTTTTTT. Its protein is CASSFGTTNTGELFF.